One T cell receptor beta chain is described in this entry. Sequencing was performed with immunoSEQ multiplex PCR; in TCRdb, only in-frame clones are kept and a portion is missing. The table shows 55,000 to 85,000 clones, with 80% to 90% occurring only once. The germline V gene encodes CDR1 MDHEN and CDR2 SYDVKM. The CDR3 contains 16 residues. Trimming cost V 4 bases and J 6 bases, with 18 bases left between them. These data belong to a study of OX40 agonist ivuxolimab in advanced cancers. The material was CD4+ or CD8+ T cells sorted from blood, obtained in a trial of the OX40 agonist ivuxolimab. The rearrangement links TRBV28 to TRBJ1-4; D possibly corresponds to TRBD1 (5 bases). The TCR was taken from an adult with an advanced solid tumor such as melanoma, head and neck, liver or kidney cancer. The CDR3 nucleotides are TGTGCCAGCAGTTCTCCTTGGACACCCACAGATGAAAAACTGTTTTTT. It encodes CASSSPWTPTDEKLFF. The complete variable domain, with remaining parts taken from reference TRBV28 and TRBJ1-4, reads DVKVTQSSRYLVKRTGEKVFLECVQDMDHENMFWYRQDPGLGLRLIYFSYDVKMKEKGDIPEGYSVSREKKERFSLILESASTNQTSMYLCASSSPWTPTDEKLFFGSGTQLSVL.